Detailed here is one T cell receptor (beta chain). TCR beta sequencing was performed on blood CD8+ and CD4+ T cells. While CD8+ and CD4+ T cells were isolated negatively, TEMRA cells were enriched by FACS. The data were taken from a study of CD8 T cells in Susac syndrome. Study-wide background: At the time of blood draw, patients with Susac syndrome were therapy-naive, receiving corticosteroids, or receiving intravenous immunoglobulin alone.

RNA, at about 0.5 to 1 ug, was reverse transcribed with random hexamers. Multiplex immunoSEQ PCR targeted 54 Vbeta and 13 Jbeta TCR beta segments. TCRdb itself ran the immunoSEQ multiplex PCR reads through MiXCR, one entry per CDR3 protein. The data hold about 150,000 distinct CDR3 sequences, with 85% to 95% observed a single time. This CDR3 contains 13 residues. This receptor was obtained from a human donor with Susac syndrome. The sequencing input was CD4+ T cells from PBMCs. The chain couples TRBV21-1 to TRBJ2-7. TRBV21-1 represents a pseudogene. CDR3 sequence reads: CASRGILSYEQYF. CDR3 in DNA: TGTGCCAGCAGAGGGATTCTTTCCTACGAGCAGTACTTC.